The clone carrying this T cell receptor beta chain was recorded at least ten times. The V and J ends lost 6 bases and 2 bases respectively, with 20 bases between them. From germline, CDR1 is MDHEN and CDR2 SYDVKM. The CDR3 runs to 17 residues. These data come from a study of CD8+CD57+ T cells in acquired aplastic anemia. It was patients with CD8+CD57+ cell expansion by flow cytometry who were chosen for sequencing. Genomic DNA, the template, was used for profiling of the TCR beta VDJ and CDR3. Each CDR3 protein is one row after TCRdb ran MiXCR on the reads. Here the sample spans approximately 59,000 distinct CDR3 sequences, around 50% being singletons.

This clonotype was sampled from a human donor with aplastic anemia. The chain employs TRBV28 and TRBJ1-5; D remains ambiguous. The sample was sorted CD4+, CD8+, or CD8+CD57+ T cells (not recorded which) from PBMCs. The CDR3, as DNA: TGTGCCAGCAGCCCTCCTGTTGAGGGAGAAGGCAATCAGCCCCAGCATTTT. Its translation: CASSPPVEGEGNQPQHF.